This T cell receptor beta chain appears in the sequencing data of a study of blood T cell repertoires in COVID-19. In the study overall: Whether acute or convalescent, the COVID-19 samples came from the United States, Italy and Spain. Sources were T cells, B-cell-depleted T cells, or PBMCs; the material itself was cDNA or gDNA.

Under the authors' procedure: Reference gene primer amplification gave estimated nucleated cell counts. TCRdb keeps only in-frame clones here, not all; method: immunoSEQ multiplex PCR. The V and J calls and clone size come from that table; D and trimming were worked out from the DNA. The repertoire has approximately 150,000 clones, 85% to 90% of them found once; the top ten carry more than 15%. This clone was recorded only once. CDR3 length: 15 residues. The germline V gene has CDR1 LNHDA and CDR2 SQIVND (reference sequence). Trimming cost V 6 bases and J 7 bases; bases outside gene matches: 9. The sequence came from a man aged 50-60 years with active or convalescent COVID-19. This chain links TRBV19 with TRBJ2-2; 9 positions match TRBD1. Input material: peripheral blood. The CDR3 bases are TGTGCCAGTAGGCCCGGGACAGGGATCGTCGGGGAGCTGTTTTTT. This gives the protein CASRPGTGIVGELFF.